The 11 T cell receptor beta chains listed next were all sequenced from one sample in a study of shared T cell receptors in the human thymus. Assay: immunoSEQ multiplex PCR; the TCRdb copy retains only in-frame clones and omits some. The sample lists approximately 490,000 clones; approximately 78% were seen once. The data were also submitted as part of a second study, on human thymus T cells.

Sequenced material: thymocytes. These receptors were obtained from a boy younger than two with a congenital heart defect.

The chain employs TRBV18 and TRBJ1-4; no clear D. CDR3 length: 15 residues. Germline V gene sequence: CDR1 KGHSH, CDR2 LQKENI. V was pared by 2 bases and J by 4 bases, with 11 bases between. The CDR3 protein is CASSPTRVGNEKLFF. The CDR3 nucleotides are TGTGCCAGCTCACCAACCCGGGTAGGTAATGAAAAACTGTTTTTT.

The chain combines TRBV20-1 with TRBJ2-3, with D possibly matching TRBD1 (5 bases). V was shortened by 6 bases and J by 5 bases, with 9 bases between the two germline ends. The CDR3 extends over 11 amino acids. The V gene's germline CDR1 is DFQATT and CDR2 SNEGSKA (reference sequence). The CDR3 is CSAPREDTQYF. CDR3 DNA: TGCAGTGCCCCCAGGGAAGATACGCAGTATTTT.

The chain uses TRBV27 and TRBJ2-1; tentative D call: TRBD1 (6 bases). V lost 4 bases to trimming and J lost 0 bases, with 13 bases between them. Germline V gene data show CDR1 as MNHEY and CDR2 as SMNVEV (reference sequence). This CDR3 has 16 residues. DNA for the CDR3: TGTGCCAGCAGTTCGGGACAAGCCAACTCCTACAATGAGCAGTTCTTC. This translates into CASSSGQANSYNEQFF.

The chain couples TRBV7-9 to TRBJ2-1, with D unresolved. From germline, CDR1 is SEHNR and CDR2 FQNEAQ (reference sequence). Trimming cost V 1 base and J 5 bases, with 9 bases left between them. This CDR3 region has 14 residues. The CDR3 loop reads CASSLGSTDNEQFF. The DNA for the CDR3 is TGTGCCAGCAGCTTAGGTTCCACGGACAATGAGCAGTTCTTC.

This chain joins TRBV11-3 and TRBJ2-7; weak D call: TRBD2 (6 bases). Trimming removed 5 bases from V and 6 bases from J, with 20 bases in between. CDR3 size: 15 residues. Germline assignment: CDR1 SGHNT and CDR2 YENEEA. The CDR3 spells CASSKASRDRGEQYF. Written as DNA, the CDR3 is TGTGCCAGCAGCAAAGCCTCGCGGGATCGTGGCGAGCAGTACTTC.

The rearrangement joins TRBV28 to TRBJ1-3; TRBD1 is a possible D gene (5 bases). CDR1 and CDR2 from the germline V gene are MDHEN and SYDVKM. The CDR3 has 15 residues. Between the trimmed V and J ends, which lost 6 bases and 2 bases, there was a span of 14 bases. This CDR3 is CASRNGHEPGNTIYF. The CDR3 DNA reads TGTGCCAGCAGAAACGGACATGAACCTGGAAACACCATATATTTT.

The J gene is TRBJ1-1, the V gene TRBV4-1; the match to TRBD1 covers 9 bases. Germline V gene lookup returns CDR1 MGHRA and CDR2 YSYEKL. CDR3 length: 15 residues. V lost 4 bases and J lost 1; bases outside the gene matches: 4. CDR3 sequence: CASSRGQGKNTEAFF. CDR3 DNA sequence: TGCGCCAGCAGCCGCGGACAGGGGAAGAACACTGAAGCTTTCTTT.

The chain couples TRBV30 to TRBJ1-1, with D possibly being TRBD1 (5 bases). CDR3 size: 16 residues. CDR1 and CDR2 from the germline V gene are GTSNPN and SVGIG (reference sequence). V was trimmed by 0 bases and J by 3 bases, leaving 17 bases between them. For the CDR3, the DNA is TGTGCCTGGAGTGTGGTATCGTTTGACAGCTACACTGAAGCTTTCTTT. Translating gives CAWSVVSFDSYTEAFF.

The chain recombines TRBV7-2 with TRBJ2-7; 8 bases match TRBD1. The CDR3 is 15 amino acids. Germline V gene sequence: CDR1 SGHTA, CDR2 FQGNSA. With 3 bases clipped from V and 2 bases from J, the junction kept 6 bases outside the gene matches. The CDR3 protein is CASSFRQGHTYEQYF. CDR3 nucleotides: TGTGCCAGCAGCTTTAGACAGGGGCATACCTACGAGCAGTACTTC.

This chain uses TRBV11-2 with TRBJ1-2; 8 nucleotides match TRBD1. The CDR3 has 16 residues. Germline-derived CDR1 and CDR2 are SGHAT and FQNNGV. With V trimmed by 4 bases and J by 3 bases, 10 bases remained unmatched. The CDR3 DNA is TGTGCCAGCAGCTCTCCCCGGGAGGACAGGGACTATGGCTACACCTTC. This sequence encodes CASSSPREDRDYGYTF.

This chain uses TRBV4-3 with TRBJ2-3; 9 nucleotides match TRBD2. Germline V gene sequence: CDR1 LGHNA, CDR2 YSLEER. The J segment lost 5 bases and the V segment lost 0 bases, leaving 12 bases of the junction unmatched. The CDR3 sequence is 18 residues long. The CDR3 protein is CASSQDSRAGGPIDTQYF. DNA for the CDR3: TGCGCCAGCAGCCAAGATAGTCGGGCGGGAGGGCCGATAGATACGCAGTATTTT.